This T cell receptor beta chain was found in a study of CD8+ T cells in alopecia areata. The study's findings and limits: Possibly because of HLA-related factors, TCR sharing was less clear across patients than in mice.

Peripheral blood, together with lesional scalp punch biopsies, was collected from alopecia areata patients. RNA extraction and reverse transcription yielded cDNA as sequencing template. Sequenced by immunoSEQ multiplex PCR; TCRdb stores in-frame clones only, minus some. Among 200,000 to 250,000 clones, 50% to 60% were seen once, and the ten largest hold just over 0.45%. This clone was recorded once. The antigen remains undetermined. CDR3 length: 15 amino acids. Trimming removed 8 bases from V and 4 bases from J, with 20 bases in between. Germline V lookup: CDR1 SEHNR, CDR2 FQNEAQ (reference sequence). The genes are TRBV7-9 and TRBJ1-2, with D perhaps matching TRBD1 (5 bases). The sequence was collected from a human donor with alopecia areata. The input for sequencing was CD4+ T cells sorted from blood, taken at week 0. The CDR3 nucleotides read TGTGCCAGCGAACCACGGGACGTAGACTTCTATGGCTACACCTTC. Translation gives CASEPRDVDFYGYTF. The full variable domain, rest sourced from reference TRBV7-9 and TRBJ1-2, is DTGVSQNPRHKITKRGQNVTFRCDPISEHNRLYWYRQTLGQGPEFLTYFQNEAQLEKSRLLSDRFSAERPKGSFSTLEIQRTEQGDSAMYLCASEPRDVDFYGYTFGSGTRLTVV.